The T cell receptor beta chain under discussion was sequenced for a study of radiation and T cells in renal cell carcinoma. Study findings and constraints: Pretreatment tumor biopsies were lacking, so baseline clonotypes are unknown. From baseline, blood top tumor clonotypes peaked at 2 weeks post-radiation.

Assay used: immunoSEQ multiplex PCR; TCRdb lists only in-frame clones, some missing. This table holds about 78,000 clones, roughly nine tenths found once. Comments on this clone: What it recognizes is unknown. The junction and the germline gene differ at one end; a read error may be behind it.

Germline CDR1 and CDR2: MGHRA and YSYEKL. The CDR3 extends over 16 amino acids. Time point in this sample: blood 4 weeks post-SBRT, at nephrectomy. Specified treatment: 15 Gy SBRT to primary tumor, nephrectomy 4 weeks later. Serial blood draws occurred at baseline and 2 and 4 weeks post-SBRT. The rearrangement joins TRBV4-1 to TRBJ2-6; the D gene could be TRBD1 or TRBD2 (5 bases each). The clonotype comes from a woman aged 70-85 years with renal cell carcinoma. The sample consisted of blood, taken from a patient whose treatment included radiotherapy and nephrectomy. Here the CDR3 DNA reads TGCGCCAGCACCCCAGCTCCCCGGGGTGGGGCCAACGTCCCGACTTTC. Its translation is CASTPAPRGGANVPTF.